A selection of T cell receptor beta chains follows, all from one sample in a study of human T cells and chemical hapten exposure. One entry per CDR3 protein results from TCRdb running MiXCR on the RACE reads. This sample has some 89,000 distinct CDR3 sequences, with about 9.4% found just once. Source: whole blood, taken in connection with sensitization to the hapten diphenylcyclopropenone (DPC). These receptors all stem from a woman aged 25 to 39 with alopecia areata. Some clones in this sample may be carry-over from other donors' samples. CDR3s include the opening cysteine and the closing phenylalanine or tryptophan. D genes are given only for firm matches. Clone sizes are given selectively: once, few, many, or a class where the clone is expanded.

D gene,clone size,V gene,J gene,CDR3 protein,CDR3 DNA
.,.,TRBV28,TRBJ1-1,CASSLEGGSLEAFF,TGTGCCAGCAGTTTGGAGGGGGGAAGCTTGGAAGCTTTCTTT
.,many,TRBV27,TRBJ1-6,CASSLTPVPAANSPLHF,TGTGCCAGCAGTTTGACCCCCGTCCCGGCGGCGAATTCACCCCTCCACTTT
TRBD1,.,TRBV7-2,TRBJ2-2,CASSRDRVIGELFF,TGTGCCAGCAGCCGGGACAGAGTGATCGGGGAGCTGTTTTTT
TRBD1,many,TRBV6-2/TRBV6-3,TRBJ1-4,CASSGQGRPTNEKLFF,TGTGCCAGCAGCGGACAGGGGAGACCAACTAATGAAAAACTGTTTTTT
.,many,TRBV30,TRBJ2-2,CAWSEHVTGELFF,TGTGCCTGGAGTGAACATGTCACCGGGGAGCTGTTTTTT
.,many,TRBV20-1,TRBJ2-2,CSAQGRNTGELFF,TGCAGTGCTCAAGGACGAAACACCGGGGAGCTGTTTTTT
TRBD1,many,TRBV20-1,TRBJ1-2,CSDGTGINYGYTF,TGCAGTGACGGGACAGGGATTAACTATGGCTACACCTTC
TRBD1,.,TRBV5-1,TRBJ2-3,CASSLAGTGDTQYF,TGCGCCAGCAGCTTGGCCGGGACAGGAGATACGCAGTATTTT
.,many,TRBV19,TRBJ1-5,CASSIEGFYSNQPQHF,TGTGCCAGTAGTATTGAGGGATTTTATAGCAATCAGCCCCAGCATTTT
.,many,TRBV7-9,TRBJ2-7,CASSRGQTYEQYF,TGTGCCAGCAGCCGAGGACAGACATACGAGCAGTACTTC
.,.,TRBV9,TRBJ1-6,CASSVSRDDNSPLHF,TGTGCCAGCAGCGTAAGCAGGGATGATAATTCACCCCTCCACTTT
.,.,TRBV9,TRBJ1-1,CASSVGTRNTEAFF,TGTGCCAGCAGCGTAGGAACGAGGAACACTGAAGCTTTCTTT
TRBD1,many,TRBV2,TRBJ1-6,CATSGTGDSPLHF,TGTGCCACCTCAGGGACAGGGGACTCACCCCTCCACTTT
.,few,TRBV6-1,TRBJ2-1,CASSAERQDSYNEQFF,TGTGCCAGCAGTGCAGAGCGACAGGACTCCTACAATGAGCAGTTCTTC
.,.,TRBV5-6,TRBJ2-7,CASSLSTGSVASLQYF,TGTGCCAGCAGCTTATCCACGGGAAGCGTCGCTTCGTTGCAGTACTTC
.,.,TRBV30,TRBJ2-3,CAWSVVPTVWDTQYF,TGTGCCTGGAGTGTAGTCCCGACAGTATGGGATACGCAGTATTTT
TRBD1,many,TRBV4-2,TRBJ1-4,CASSQAFNRGGEKLFF,TGTGCCAGCAGCCAGGCCTTTAACAGGGGAGGGGAAAAACTGTTTTTT
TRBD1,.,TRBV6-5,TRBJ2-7,CASTSDRGYEQYF,TGTGCCAGCACCTCGGACAGGGGGTACGAGCAGTACTTC
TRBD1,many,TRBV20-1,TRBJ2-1,CSAHRDRYNEQFF,TGCAGTGCTCACCGGGACAGGTACAATGAGCAGTTCTTC
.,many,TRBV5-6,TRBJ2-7,CASSLPSGPAYEQYF,TGTGCCAGCAGCTTACCGTCTGGACCGGCCTACGAGCAGTACTTC
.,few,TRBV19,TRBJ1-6,CASRQALSPLHF,TGTGCCAGCCGACAGGCGTTATCACCCCTCCACTTT
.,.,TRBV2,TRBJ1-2,CASSAEGWYGYTF,TGTGCCAGCAGTGCAGAGGGCTGGTATGGCTACACCTTC
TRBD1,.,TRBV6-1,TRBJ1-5,CASSEAPQGDQPQHF,TGTGCCAGCAGTGAAGCGCCCCAGGGGGATCAGCCCCAGCATTTT
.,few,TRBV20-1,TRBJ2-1,CSARDPKNNEQFF,TGCAGTGCTAGAGATCCCAAGAACAATGAGCAGTTCTTC